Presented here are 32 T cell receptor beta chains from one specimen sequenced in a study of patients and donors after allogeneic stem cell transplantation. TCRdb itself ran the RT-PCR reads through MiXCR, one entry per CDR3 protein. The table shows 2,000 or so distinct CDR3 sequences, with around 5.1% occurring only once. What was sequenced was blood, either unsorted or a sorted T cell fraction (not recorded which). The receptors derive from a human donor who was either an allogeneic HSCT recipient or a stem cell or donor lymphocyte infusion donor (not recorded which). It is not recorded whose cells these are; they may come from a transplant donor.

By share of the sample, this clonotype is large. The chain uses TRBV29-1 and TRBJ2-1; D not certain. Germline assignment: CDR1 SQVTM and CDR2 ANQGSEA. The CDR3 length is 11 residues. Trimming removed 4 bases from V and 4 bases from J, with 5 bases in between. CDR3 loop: CSVGDYNEQFF. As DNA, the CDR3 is TGCAGCGTTGGGGATTACAATGAGCAGTTCTTC.

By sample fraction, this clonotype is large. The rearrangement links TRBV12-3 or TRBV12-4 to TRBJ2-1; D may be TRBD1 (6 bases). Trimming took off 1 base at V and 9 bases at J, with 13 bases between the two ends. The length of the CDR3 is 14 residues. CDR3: CASSLVQGESEQFF. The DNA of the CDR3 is TGTGCCAGCAGTTTAGTACAGGGAGAAAGTGAGCAGTTCTTC.

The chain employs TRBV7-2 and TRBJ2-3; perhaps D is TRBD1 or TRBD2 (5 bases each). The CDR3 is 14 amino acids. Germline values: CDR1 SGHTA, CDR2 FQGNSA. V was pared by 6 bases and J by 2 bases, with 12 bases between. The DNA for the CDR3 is TGTGCCAGCAGAACCGCAGGGACCACAGATACGCAGTATTTT. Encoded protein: CASRTAGTTDTQYF.

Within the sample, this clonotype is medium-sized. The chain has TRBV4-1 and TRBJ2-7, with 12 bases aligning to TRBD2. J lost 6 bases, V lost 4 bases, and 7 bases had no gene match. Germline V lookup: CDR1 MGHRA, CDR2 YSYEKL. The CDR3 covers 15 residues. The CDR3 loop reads CASSPLLAGGIEQYF. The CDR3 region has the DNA TGCGCCAGCAGCCCTCTACTAGCGGGAGGAATCGAGCAGTACTTC.

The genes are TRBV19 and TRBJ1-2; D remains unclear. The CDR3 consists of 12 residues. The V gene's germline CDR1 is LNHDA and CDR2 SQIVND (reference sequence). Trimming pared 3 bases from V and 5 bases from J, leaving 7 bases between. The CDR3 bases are TGTGCCAGTAGTATGACGTCGTATGGCTACACCTTC. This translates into CASSMTSYGYTF.

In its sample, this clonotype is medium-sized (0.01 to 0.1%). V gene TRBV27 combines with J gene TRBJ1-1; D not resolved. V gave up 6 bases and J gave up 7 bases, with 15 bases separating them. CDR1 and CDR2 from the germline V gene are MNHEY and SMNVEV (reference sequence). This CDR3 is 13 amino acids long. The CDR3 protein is CASRDRYSSEAFF. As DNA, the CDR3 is TGTGCCAGCAGGGATAGATACTCGAGTGAAGCTTTCTTT.

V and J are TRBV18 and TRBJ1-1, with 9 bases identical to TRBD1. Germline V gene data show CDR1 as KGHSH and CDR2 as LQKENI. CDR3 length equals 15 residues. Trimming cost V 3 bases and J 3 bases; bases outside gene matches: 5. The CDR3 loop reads CASSPLQGADTEAFF. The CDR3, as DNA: TGTGCCAGCTCACCCTTACAGGGGGCGGACACTGAAGCTTTCTTT.

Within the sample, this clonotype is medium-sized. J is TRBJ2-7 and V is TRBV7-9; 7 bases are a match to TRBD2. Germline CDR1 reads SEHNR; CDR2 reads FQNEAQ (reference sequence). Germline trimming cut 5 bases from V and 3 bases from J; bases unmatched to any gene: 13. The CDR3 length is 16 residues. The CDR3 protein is CASSPLLGGGNYEQYF. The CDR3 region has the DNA TGTGCCAGCAGCCCCCTCCTAGGCGGGGGAAACTACGAGCAGTACTTC.

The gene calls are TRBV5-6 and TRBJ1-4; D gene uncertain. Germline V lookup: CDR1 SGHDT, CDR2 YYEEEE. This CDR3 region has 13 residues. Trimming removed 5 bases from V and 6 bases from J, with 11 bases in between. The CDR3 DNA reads TGTGCCAGCAGTCGCGGGAGCCATGAAAAACTGTTTTTT. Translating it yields CASSRGSHEKLFF.

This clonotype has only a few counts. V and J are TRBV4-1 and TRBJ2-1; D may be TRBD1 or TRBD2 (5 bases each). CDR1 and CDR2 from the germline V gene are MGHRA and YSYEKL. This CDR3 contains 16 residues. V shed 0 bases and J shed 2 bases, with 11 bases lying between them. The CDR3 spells CASSQDRQGAYNEQFF. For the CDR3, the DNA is TGCGCCAGCAGCCAAGATCGGCAGGGAGCCTACAATGAGCAGTTCTTC.

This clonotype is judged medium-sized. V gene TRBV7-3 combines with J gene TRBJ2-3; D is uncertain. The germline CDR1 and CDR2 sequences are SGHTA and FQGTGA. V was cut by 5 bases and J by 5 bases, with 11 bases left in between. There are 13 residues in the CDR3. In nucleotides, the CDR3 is TGTGCCAGCAGCCCGCAGGAAGAAGATACGCAGTATTTT. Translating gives CASSPQEEDTQYF.

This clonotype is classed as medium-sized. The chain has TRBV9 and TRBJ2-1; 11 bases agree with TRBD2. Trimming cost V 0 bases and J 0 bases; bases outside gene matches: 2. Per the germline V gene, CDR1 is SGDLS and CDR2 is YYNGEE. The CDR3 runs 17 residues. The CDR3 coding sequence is TGTGCCAGCAGCGTAGTCGGGACTAGCGGCTCCTACAATGAGCAGTTCTTC. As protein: CASSVVGTSGSYNEQFF.

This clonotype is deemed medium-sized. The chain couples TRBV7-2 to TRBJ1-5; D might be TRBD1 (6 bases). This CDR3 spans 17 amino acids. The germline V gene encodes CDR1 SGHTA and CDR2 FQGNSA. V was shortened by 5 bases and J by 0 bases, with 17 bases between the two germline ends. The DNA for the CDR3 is TGTGCCAGCAGCCCGGGGGGCGCAGGGTCTAGCAATCAGCCCCAGCATTTT. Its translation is CASSPGGAGSSNQPQHF.

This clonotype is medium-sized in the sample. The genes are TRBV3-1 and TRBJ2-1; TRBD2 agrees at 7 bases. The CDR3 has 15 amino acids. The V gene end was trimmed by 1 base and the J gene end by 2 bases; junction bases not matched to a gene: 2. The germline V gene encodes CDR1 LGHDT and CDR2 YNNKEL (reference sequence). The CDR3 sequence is CASSQGSGAYNEQFF. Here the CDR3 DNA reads TGTGCCAGCAGCCAAGGAAGCGGGGCCTACAATGAGCAGTTCTTC.

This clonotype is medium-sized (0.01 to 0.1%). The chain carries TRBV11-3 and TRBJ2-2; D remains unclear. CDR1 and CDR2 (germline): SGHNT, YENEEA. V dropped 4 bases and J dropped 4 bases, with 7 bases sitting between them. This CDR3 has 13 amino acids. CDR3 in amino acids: CASSYGFTGELFF. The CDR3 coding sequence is TGTGCCAGCAGCTATGGCTTCACCGGGGAGCTGTTTTTT. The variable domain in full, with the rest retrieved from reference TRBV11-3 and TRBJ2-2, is EAGVVQSPRYKIIEKKQPVAFWCNPISGHNTLYWYLQNLGQGPELLIRYENEEAVDDSQLPKDRFSAERLKGVDSTLKIQPAELGDSAVYLCASSYGFTGELFFGEGSRLTVL.

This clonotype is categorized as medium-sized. The CDR3 region is CASSELAGALYNEQFF. The CDR3, as DNA: TGCGCCAGCAGTGAGCTAGCGGGAGCCCTGTACAATGAGCAGTTCTTC. V and J are TRBV10-1 and TRBJ2-1; 10 positions match TRBD2. In germline, CDR1 is WNHNN, CDR2 SYGVQD (reference sequence). V shed 2 bases and J 4 bases; nucleotides not matched to a gene: 5. The CDR3 consists of 16 residues.

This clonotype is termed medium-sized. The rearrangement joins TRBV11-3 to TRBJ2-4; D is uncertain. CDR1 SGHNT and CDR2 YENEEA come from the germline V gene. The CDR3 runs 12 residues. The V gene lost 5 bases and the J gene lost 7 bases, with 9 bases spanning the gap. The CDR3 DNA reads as TGTGCCAGCAGCCCCGCAGCGAACATTCAGTACTTC. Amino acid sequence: CASSPAANIQYF.

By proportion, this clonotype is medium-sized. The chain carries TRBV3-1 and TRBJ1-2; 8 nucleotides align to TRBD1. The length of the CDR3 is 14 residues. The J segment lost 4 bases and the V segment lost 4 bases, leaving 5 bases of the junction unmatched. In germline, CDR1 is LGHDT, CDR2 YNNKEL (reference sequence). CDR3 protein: CASSPSGQAYGYTF. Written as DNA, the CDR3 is TGTGCCAGCAGCCCGTCGGGACAGGCCTATGGCTACACCTTC.

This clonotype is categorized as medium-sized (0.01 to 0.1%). The CDR3 sequence is CASSSRLAGRETQYF. CDR3 coding DNA: TGTGCCAGCAGCTCCCGGCTAGCGGGCAGGGAGACCCAGTACTTC. This chain uses TRBV11-2 with TRBJ2-5; TRBD2 matches 8 bases. The V and J ends lost 4 bases and 5 bases, in that order; junction bases with no gene match: 9. This CDR3 comprises 15 residues. Looked up from germline, CDR1 is SGHAT and CDR2 is FQNNGV.

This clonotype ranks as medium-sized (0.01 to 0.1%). The CDR3 sequence: CASSLVSSTDTQYF. CDR3 coding DNA: TGTGCCAGCAGCTTAGTATCGAGCACAGATACGCAGTATTTT. The chain joins TRBV11-3 to TRBJ2-3; no definite D call. Deletions cut 1 base from V and 0 bases from J, with 5 bases between. The CDR3 has 14 residues. Per the germline V gene, CDR1 is SGHNT and CDR2 is YENEEA.

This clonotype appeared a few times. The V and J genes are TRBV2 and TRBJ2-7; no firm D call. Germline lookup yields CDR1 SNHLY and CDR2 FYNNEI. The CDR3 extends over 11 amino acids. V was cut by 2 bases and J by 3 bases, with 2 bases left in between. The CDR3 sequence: CASSENYEQYF. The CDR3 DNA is TGTGCCAGCAGTGAAAACTACGAGCAGTACTTC. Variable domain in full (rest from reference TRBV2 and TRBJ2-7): EPEVTQTPSHQVTQMGQEVILRCVPISNHLYFYWYRQILGQKVEFLVSFYNNEISEKSEIFDDQFSVERPDGSNFTLKIRSTKLEDSAMYFCASSENYEQYFGPGTRLTVT.

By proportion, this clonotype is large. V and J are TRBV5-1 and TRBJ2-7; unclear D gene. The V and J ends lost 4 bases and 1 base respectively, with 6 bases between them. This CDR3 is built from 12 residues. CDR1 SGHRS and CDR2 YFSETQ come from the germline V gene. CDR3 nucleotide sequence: TGCGCCAGCAGCGAGACTTCCTACGAGCAGTACTTC. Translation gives CASSETSYEQYF.

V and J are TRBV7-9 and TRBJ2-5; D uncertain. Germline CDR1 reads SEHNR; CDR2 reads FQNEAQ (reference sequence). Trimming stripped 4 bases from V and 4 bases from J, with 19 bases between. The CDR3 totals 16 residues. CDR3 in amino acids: CASSSYSVLPAETQYF. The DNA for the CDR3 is TGTGCCAGCAGCTCTTACTCCGTCCTCCCAGCAGAGACCCAGTACTTC.

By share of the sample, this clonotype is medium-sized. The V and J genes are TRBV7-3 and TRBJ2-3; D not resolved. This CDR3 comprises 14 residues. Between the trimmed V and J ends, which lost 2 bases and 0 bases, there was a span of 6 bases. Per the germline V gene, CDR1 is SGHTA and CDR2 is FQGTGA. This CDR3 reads CASSLAPSTDTQYF. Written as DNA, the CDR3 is TGTGCCAGCAGCTTAGCGCCCAGCACAGATACGCAGTATTTT.

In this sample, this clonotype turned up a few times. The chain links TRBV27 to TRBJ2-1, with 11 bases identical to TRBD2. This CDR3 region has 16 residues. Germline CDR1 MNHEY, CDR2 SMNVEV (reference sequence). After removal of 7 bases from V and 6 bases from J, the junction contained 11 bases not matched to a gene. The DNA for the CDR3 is TGTGCCAGCATCCGGTTCACCGGGACTAGCGGCAATGAGCAGTTCTTC. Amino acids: CASIRFTGTSGNEQFF.

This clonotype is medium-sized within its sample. The CDR3 loop is CASSSSVSYEQYF. CDR3 bases: TGTGCCAGCAGTTCTTCAGTCTCCTACGAGCAGTACTTC. This sequence joins TRBV6-5 and TRBJ2-7; D is undetermined. Trimming pared 4 bases from V and 0 bases from J, leaving 7 bases between. Germline CDR1 MNHEY, CDR2 SVGAGI. The CDR3 runs 13 residues.

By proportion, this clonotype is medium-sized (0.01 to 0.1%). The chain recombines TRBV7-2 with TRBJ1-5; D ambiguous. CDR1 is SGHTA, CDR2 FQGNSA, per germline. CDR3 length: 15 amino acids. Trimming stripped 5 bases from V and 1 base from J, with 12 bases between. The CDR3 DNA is TGTGCCAGCAGCCGCGAAGGGCTCAGCAATCAGCCCCAGCATTTT. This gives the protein CASSREGLSNQPQHF.

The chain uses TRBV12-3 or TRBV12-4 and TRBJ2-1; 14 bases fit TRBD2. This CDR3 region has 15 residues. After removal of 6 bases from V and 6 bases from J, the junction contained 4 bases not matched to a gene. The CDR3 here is CASSAGTSGSNEQFF. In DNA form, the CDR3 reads TGTGCCAGCAGCGCCGGGACTAGCGGGAGCAATGAGCAGTTCTTC.

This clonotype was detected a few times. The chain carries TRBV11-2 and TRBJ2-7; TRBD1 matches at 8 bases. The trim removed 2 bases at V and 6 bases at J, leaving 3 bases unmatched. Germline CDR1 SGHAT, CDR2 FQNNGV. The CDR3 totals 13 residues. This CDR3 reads CASSLPGGFEQYF. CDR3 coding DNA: TGTGCCAGCAGCTTACCAGGGGGCTTCGAGCAGTACTTC.

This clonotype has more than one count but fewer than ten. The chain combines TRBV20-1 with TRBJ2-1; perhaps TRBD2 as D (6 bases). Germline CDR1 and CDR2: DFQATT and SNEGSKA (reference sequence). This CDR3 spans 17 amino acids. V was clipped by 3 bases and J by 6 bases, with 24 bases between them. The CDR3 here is CSARANLRVTRPNEQFF. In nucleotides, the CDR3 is TGCAGTGCTAGGGCCAACTTGCGCGTGACTAGACCCAATGAGCAGTTCTTC.

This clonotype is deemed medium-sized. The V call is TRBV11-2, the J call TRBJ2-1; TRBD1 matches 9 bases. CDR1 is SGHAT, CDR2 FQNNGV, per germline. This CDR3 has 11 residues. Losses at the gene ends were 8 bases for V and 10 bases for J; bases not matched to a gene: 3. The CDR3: CASGGTGEQFF. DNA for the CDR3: TGTGCCAGCGGTGGGACAGGGGAGCAGTTCTTC.

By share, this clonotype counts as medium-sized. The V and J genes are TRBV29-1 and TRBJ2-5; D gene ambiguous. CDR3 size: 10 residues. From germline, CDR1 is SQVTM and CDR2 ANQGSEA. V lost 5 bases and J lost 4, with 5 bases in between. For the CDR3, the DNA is TGCAGCGTTCTTAGAGAGACCCAGTACTTC. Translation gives CSVLRETQYF.